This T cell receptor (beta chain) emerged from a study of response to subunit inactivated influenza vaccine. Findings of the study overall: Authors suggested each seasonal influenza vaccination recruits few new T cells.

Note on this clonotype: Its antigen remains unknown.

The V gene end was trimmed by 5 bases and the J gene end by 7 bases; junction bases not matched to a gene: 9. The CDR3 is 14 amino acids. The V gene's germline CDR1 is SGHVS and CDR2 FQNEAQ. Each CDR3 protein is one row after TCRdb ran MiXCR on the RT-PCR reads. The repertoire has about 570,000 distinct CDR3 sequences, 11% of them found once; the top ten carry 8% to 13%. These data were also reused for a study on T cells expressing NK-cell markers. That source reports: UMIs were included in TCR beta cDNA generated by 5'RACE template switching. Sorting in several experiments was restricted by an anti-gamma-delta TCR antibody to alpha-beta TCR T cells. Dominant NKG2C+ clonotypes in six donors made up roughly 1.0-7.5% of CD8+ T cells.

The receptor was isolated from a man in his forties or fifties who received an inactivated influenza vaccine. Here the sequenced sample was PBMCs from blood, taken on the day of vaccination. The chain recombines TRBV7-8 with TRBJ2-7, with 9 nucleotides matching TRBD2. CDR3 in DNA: TGTGCCAGCAGCACCGGGCTAGCGGGATTTGAGCAGTACTTC. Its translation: CASSTGLAGFEQYF.